Listed below are T cell receptor beta chains from one sample, sequenced in a study of T cell changes during pregnancy in multiple sclerosis. Repertoires were generated with immunoSEQ multiplex PCR, while TCRdb's copy carries only in-frame clones and drops some. The data show around 52,000 clones, roughly 90% seen once. The source was CD4+ T cells from peripheral blood mononuclear cells, collected after pregnancy. The source is a female donor in good health, enrolled as a control in a pregnancy study. CDR3s leave out the opening cysteine and the closing phenylalanine or tryptophan. Fields, in order: V gene, D gene, clone size, CDR3 protein. D genes are given only for firm matches. Where a row states a size, it is once, few, many or the class of an expanded clone; other rows omit it.

>TRBV11-3|.|.
ASSLARTYYEQY
>TRBV7-3|.|few
ASSLTGQGSEQY
>TRBV7-2|.|.
ASSLNPYNQPQH
>TRBV13|TRBD1|.
ASSPSTGSNEQF
>TRBV6-4|TRBD1|once
ASSDSTGGRTEAF
>TRBV7-2|TRBD1|.
ASSIGTGGYYEQY
>TRBV7-8|.|.
ASTQSQGHQPQH
>TRBV11-2|.|.
ASSSGPNTWEPQH
>TRBV7-9|.|.
ASTRELFNEQF
>TRBV28|TRBD1|.
ASSGQGAMQPQH
>TRBV5-1|.|.
ASSSWGGHTQETQY
>TRBV27|TRBD2|.
ASSLGRRSGAAGYEQY
>TRBV7-2|.|.
ASSLVDHYGYT
>TRBV5-1|TRBD1|.
ASSSGDRKNTEAF
>TRBV25-1|.|.
ASSEEAITDTQY
>TRBV7-2|TRBD1|few
ASSPGQYSNQPQH
>TRBV4-3|TRBD2|.
ASSGYVRTSGGRMAKNIQY
>TRBV11-3|.|.
ASSLDLGGQF